This T cell receptor beta chain was profiled in a study of T-cell reconstitution after alpha-beta-depleted transplantation in children. TCRbeta library construction was performed incorporating unique molecular identifiers. TCRdb re-analysed the PCR reads in MiXCR, keeping a single row per CDR3 protein. The sample consists of under 450,000 distinct CDR3 sequences, 13% of them appearing once. V was pared by 5 bases and J by 2 bases, with 11 bases of the junction left unmatched. CDR3 size: 17 residues. Germline CDR1 is SEHNR and CDR2 is FQNEAQ (reference sequence). The chain recombines TRBV7-9 with TRBJ2-3, with 9 bases matching TRBD1. The sequencing here drew on PBMCs, taken from the stem cell graft. The receptor's source is a human donor who donated a stem cell graft to a child with Fanconi anemia. The chain's CDR3 is CASSGLRGDRDTDTQYF. The DNA for the CDR3 is TGTGCCAGCAGCGGGCTGAGAGGGGACAGGGACACAGATACGCAGTATTTT.